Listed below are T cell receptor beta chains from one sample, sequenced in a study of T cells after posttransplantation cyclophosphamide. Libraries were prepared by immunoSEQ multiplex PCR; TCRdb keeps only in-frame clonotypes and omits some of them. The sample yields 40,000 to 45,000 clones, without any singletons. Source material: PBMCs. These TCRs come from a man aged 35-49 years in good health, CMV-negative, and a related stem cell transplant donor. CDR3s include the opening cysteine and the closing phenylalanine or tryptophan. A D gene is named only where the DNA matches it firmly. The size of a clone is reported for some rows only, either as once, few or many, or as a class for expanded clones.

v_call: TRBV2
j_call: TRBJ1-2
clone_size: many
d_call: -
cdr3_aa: CASSMWGEVGYTF
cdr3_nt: TGTGCCAGCAGTATGTGGGGCGAAGTTGGCTACACCTTC

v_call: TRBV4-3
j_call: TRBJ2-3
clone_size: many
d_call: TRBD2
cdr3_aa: CASSPRVAGDTQYF
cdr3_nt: TGCGCCAGCAGCCCCCGAGTAGCGGGAGATACGCAGTATTTT

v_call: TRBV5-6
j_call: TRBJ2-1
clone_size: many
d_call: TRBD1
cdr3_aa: CASSVDRGRGEQFF
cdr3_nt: TGTGCCAGCAGCGTGGACAGGGGGCGGGGTGAGCAGTTCTTC

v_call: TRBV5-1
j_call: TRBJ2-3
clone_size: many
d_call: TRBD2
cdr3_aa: CASSRKTSGRGPDTQYF
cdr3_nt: TGCGCCAGCAGCCGCAAGACTAGCGGGAGGGGGCCAGATACGCAGTATTTT

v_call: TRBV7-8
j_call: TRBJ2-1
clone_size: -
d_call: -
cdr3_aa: CASSMGQAAHEQFF
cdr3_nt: TGTGCCAGCAGCATGGGACAAGCAGCCCATGAGCAGTTCTTC

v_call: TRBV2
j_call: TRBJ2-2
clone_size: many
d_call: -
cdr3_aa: CASSEALGFTGELFF
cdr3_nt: TGTGCCAGCAGTGAAGCGCTCGGGTTCACCGGGGAGCTGTTTTTT

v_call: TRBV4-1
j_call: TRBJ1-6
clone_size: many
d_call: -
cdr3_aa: CASSQGLTANSPLHF
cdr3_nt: TGCGCCAGCAGCCAAGGATTGACAGCAAATTCACCCCTCCACTTT

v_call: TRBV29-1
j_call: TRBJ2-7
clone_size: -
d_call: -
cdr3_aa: CSGGDRTATHYEQYF
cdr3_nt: TGCAGCGGTGGTGATCGGACAGCAACCCACTACGAGCAGTACTTC

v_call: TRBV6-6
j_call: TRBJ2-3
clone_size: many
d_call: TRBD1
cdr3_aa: CASSTPNRGPDTQYF
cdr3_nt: TGTGCCAGCAGTACGCCAAACAGGGGGCCAGATACGCAGTATTTT

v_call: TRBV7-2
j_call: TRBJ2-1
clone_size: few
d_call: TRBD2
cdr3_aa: CASSLAIPPAGGRNEQFF
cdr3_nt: TGTGCCAGCAGCTTAGCGATCCCCCCAGCGGGAGGCCGGAATGAGCAGTTCTTC

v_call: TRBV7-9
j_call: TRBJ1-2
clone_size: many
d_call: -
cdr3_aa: CASTRGGGYTF
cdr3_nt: TGTGCCAGCACCCGAGGTGGTGGCTACACCTTC

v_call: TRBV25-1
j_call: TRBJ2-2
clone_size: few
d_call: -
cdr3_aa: CASSPGWELFF
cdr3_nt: TGTGCCAGCAGCCCAGGGTGGGAGCTGTTTTTT

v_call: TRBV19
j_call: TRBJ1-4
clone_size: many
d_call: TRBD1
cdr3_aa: CASSVRQGATEKLFF
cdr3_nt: TGTGCCAGTAGTGTAAGACAGGGGGCAACTGAAAAACTGTTTTTT

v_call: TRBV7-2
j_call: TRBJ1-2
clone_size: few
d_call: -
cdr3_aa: CASSLQGKGGYTF
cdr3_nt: TGTGCCAGCAGCTTACAGGGGAAAGGTGGCTACACCTTC

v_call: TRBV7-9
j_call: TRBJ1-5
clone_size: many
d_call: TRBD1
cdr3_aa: CASSLGDRGDQPQHF
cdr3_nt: TGTGCCAGCAGCTTAGGGGACAGGGGGGATCAGCCCCAGCATTTT

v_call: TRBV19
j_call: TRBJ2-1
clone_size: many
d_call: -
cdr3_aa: CASSDILPGYNEQFF
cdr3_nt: TGTGCCAGTAGCGACATTCTCCCAGGCTACAATGAGCAGTTCTTC

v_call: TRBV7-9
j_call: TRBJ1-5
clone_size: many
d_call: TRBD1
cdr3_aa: CASSFAGTGGNQPQHF
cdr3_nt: TGTGCCAGCAGCTTCGCCGGGACAGGAGGCAATCAGCCCCAGCATTTT

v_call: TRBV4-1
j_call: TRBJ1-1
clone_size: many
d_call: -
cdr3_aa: CASRGGDEAFF
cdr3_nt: TGCGCCAGCAGGGGAGGGGACGAAGCTTTCTTT

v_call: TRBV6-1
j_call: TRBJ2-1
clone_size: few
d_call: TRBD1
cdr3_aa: CASRKTGGDNNEQFF
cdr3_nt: TGTGCCAGCAGAAAAACAGGGGGCGACAACAATGAGCAGTTCTTC

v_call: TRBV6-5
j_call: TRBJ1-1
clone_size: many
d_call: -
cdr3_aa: CASLQAGNTEAFF
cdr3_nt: TGTGCCAGTCTCCAAGCGGGAAATACTGAAGCTTTCTTT

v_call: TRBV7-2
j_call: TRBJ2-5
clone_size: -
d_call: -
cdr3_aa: CASSSQGSQETQYF
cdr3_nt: TGTGCCAGCAGCTCACAGGGAAGTCAAGAGACCCAGTACTTC

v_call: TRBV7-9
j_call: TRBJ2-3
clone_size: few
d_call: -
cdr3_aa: CASSPQRSGGTDTQYF
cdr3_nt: TGTGCCAGCAGCCCCCAAAGGTCCGGGGGCACAGATACGCAGTATTTT

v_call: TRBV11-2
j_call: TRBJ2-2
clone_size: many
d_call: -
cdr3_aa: CASSLRLSNTGELFF
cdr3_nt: TGTGCCAGCAGCTTACGTCTCTCGAACACCGGGGAGCTGTTTTTT

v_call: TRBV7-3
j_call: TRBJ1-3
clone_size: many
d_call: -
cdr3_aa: CASSPGSGNTIYF
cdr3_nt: TGTGCCAGCAGCCCGGGCTCTGGAAACACCATATATTTT

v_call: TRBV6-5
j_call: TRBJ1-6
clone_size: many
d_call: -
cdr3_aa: CASSYSSGLRVSPLHF
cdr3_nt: TGTGCCAGCAGTTACAGTTCGGGGTTGAGAGTCTCACCCCTCCACTTT

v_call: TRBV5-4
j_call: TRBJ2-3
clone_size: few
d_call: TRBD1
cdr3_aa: CASSLGDRGPGDTQYF
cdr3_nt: TGTGCCAGCAGCTTGGGGGACAGGGGGCCGGGAGATACGCAGTATTTT

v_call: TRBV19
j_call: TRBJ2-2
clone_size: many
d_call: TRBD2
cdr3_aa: CASSGTRNTGELFF
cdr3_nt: TGTGCCAGTTCTGGGACTAGAAACACCGGGGAGCTGTTTTTT

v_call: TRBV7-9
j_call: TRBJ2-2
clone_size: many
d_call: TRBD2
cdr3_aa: CASSLFGGLASTGELFF
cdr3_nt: TGTGCCAGCAGCTTATTCGGGGGACTAGCTTCCACCGGGGAGCTGTTTTTT

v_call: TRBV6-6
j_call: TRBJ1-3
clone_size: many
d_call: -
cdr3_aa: CASSYRGGNTIYF
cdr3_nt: TGTGCCAGCAGTTACAGGGGCGGAAACACCATATATTTT

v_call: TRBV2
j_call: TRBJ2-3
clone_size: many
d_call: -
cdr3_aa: CASRAGTDTQYF
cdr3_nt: TGTGCCAGCAGGGCGGGCACAGATACGCAGTATTTT

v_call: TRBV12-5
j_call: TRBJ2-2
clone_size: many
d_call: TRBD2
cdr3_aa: CASGLGKSGSNTGELFF
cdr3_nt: TGTGCTAGTGGTTTGGGGAAAAGCGGGAGTAACACCGGGGAGCTGTTTTTT

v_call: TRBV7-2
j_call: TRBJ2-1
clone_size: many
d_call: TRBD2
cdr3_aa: CASTFSGGGPNEQFF
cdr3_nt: TGTGCCAGCACGTTTAGCGGGGGGGGACCGAATGAGCAGTTCTTC

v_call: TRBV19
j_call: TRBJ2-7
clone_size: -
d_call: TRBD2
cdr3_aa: CATGGGHDYEQYF
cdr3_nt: TGTGCCACCGGCGGGGGGCATGACTACGAGCAGTACTTC

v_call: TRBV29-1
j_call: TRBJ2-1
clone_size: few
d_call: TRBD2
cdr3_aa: CSVRNGTSGLSYNEQFF
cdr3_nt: TGCAGCGTCCGGAACGGGACTAGCGGGCTTTCCTACAATGAGCAGTTCTTC

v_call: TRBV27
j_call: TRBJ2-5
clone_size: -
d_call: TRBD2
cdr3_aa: CASSLSGTRQETQYF
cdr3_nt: TGTGCCAGCAGTTTATCGGGGACTAGGCAAGAGACCCAGTACTTC

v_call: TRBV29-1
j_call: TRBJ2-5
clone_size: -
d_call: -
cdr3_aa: CSAAGGPGTQYF
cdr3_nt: TGCAGCGCCGCAGGAGGGCCAGGGACCCAGTACTTC

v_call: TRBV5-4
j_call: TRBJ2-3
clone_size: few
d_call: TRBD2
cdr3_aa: CASSGRVIPGTDTQYF
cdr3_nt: TGTGCCAGCAGCGGGAGGGTAATTCCGGGCACAGATACGCAGTATTTT

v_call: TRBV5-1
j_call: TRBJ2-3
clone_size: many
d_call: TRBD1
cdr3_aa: CASSLAARTGGTDTQYF
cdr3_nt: TGCGCCAGCAGCTTGGCTGCTCGGACAGGGGGCACAGATACGCAGTATTTT

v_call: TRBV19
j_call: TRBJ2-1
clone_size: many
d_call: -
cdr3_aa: CASSGPRDLDEQFF
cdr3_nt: TGTGCCAGTAGTGGCCCCCGGGACTTAGACGAGCAGTTCTTC

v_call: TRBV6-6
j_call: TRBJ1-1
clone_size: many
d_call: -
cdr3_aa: CASTTYGRTKEAFF
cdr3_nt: TGTGCCAGCACCACCTATGGGAGAACTAAAGAAGCTTTCTTT

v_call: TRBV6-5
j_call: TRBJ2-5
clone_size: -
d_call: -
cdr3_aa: CASSYGLPGETQYF
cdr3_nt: TGTGCCAGCAGTTACGGGCTCCCGGGGGAGACCCAGTACTTC

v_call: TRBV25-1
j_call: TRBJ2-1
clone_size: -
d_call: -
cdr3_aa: CASTIKEASDNNEQFF
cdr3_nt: TGTGCCAGCACCATCAAGGAGGCTAGCGATAACAATGAGCAGTTCTTC

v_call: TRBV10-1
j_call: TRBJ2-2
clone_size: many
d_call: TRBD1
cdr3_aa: CASSMDRESAKNTGELFF
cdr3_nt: TGCGCCAGCAGTATGGACAGGGAATCCGCCAAAAACACCGGGGAGCTGTTTTTT

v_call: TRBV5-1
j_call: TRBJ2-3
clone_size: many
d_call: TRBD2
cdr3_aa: CASSLEGGRAGDTQYF
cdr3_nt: TGCGCCAGCAGCTTGGAGGGCGGGAGGGCCGGTGATACGCAGTATTTT

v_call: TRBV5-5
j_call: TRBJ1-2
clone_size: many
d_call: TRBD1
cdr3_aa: CASSPGRDRVIYTF
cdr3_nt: TGTGCCAGCAGTCCGGGCCGGGACAGGGTAATCTACACCTTC

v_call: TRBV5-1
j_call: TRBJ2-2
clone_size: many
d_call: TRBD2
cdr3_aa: CASRIAGANTGELFF
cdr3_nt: TGCGCCAGCAGGATAGCGGGGGCTAACACCGGGGAGCTGTTTTTT

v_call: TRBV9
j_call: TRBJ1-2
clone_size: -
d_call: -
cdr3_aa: CASSVEQTKTF
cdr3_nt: TGTGCCAGCAGCGTAGAACAAACTAAGACCTTC